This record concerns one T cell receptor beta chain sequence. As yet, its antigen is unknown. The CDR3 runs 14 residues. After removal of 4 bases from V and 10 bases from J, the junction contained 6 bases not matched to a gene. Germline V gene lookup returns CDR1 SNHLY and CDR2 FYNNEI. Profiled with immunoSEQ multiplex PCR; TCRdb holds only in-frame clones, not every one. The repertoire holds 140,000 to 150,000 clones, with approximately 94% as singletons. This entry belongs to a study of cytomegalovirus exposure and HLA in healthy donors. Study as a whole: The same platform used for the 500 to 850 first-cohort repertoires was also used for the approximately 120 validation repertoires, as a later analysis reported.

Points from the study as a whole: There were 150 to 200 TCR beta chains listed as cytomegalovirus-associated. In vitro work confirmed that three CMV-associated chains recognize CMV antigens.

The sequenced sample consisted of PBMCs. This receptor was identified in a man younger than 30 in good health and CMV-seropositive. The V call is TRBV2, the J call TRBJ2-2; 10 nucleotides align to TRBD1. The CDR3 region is CASSGQGAREELFF. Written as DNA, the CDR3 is TGTGCCAGCAGTGGACAGGGGGCCCGGGAGGAGCTGTTTTTT.